This TCR beta chain was documented in a study of shared clonotypes between healthy human individuals. The naive CD8 population came from CD45RO-negative cells selected for CCR7, without terminally differentiated effector memory CD45RA+ cells. Trimming took off 2 bases at V and 0 bases at J, with 11 bases between the two ends. CDR1 and CDR2 from the germline V gene are MNHEY and SMNVEV (reference sequence). This CDR3 region has 15 residues. Profiled with immunoSEQ multiplex PCR; TCRdb holds only in-frame clones, not every one. The sample carries roughly 850,000 clones, about 96% recorded once. Sequencing was done on a sample of naive CD8+ T cells sorted from blood. The TCR sequence derives from a young man in good health. The V gene is TRBV27, the J gene TRBJ2-7; perhaps TRBD1 as D (5 bases). The CDR3 here is CASSLKGVGSYEQYF. Here the CDR3 DNA reads TGTGCCAGCAGTTTAAAAGGGGTGGGCTCCTACGAGCAGTACTTC.